The clone carrying this T cell receptor (beta chain) was found a few times. This sample is drawn from a study of blood T cell repertoires in COVID-19. At the level of the study: Donors in the United States, Italy and Spain gave samples during acute or convalescent COVID-19. Sample material is recorded as cDNA or gDNA derived from T cells, B-cell-depleted T cells, or PBMCs.

As originally analysed: For nucleated cells, counts were estimated from reference gene primer amplification. Libraries were prepared by immunoSEQ multiplex PCR; TCRdb keeps only in-frame clonotypes and omits some of them. That table gives V, J and clone size, and the DNA gave D and trimming. The sample shows about 360,000 clones, around 84% of them seen only once. The germline gives CDR1 SNHLY, CDR2 FYNNEI. V gave up 2 bases and J gave up 7 bases, with 17 bases separating them. This CDR3 spans 15 amino acids. The genes are TRBV2 and TRBJ1-2; weak D call: TRBD1 (6 bases). The receptor comes from a human donor in a cohort sampled during active COVID-19. Specimen: peripheral blood. The CDR3 DNA sequence: TGTGCCAGCAGTGAAAGGACAGTGAAGGTCGGTGGCTACACCTTC. The encoded protein is CASSERTVKVGGYTF. The full variable domain, its missing parts supplied by reference TRBV2 and TRBJ1-2, is EPEVTQTPSHQVTQMGQEVILRCVPISNHLYFYWYRQILGQKVEFLVSFYNNEISEKSEIFDDQFSVERPDGSNFTLKIRSTKLEDSAMYFCASSERTVKVGGYTFGSGTRLTVV.